The 27 T cell receptor beta chains listed next were all sequenced from one sample in a study of blood T cell repertoires in COVID-19. Clones were read by immunoSEQ multiplex PCR, and TCRdb kept only the in-frame ones, dropping some. The sample has roughly 70,000 clones; around 88% are singletons. The sample was peripheral blood. The source of these receptors is a woman in her 70s with acute or convalescent COVID-19.

This chain connects TRBV5-6 to TRBJ1-4, with TRBD1 matching 7 bases. The germline gives CDR1 SGHDT, CDR2 YYEEEE. The CDR3 sequence is 14 residues long. With 4 bases clipped from V and 7 bases from J, the junction kept 7 bases outside the gene matches. The CDR3 region has the DNA TGTGCCAGCAGCGAGGGGGCGCGAAGTGAAAAACTGTTTTTT. Amino acids: CASSEGARSEKLFF.

The rearrangement joins TRBV9 to TRBJ2-1, with 8 bases fitting TRBD2. The CDR3 contains 16 residues. The germline CDR1 and CDR2 sequences are SGDLS and YYNGEE. Trimming took 1 base from V and 8 from J; bases not matched to a gene: 11. The CDR3 nucleotides read TGTGCCAGCAGCGTATGGCCCGGGAGGGGAGCATATGAGCAGTTCTTC. This codes for CASSVWPGRGAYEQFF.

The V gene is TRBV5-1, the J gene TRBJ2-7, with 8 nucleotides matching TRBD1. Looked up from germline, CDR1 is SGHRS and CDR2 is YFSETQ. The CDR3 is 14 amino acids. The trim removed 5 bases at V and 3 bases at J, leaving 7 bases unmatched. DNA for the CDR3: TGCGCCAGCAGACCTGACAGGGGCGGCTACGAGCAGTACTTC. This sequence encodes CASRPDRGGYEQYF.

The V and J genes are TRBV5-1 and TRBJ1-4; TRBD1 aligns across 9 bases. The CDR3 is made up of 16 amino acids. J lost 7 bases, V lost 4 bases, and 11 bases had no gene match. From germline, CDR1 is SGHRS and CDR2 YFSETQ. In DNA form, the CDR3 reads TGCGCCAGCAGCCCAACCCCGGGACAGGGAGGTGAAAAACTGTTTTTT. Its protein is CASSPTPGQGGEKLFF.

This clone has only one observation. The rearrangement joins TRBV4-2 to TRBJ2-2, with a tentative D call TRBD1 (5 bases). V was trimmed by 2 bases and J by 2 bases, leaving 12 bases between them. The germline gives CDR1 LGHNA, CDR2 YNFKEQ. CDR3 size: 16 residues. CDR3 amino acids: CASSQKSTGNTGELFF. The CDR3 nucleotides are TGTGCCAGCAGCCAAAAAAGTACAGGCAACACCGGGGAGCTGTTTTTT.

This clone was seen only once. This sequence joins TRBV28 and TRBJ1-5, with a possible D match to TRBD1 (6 bases). Germline CDR1 MDHEN, CDR2 SYDVKM. The length of the CDR3 is 14 residues. V lost 3 bases, J lost 7 bases, and 13 bases lay in between. The CDR3 bases are TGTGCCAGCAGTTTGGGGGGGCTAGAGCAGCCCCAGCATTTT. It codes for CASSLGGLEQPQHF.

V usage is TRBV6-2 or TRBV6-3 and J usage is TRBJ1-5, with D perhaps TRBD1 (6 bases). This CDR3 contains 17 residues. Trimming shortened V by 2 bases and J by 7 bases, and 21 bases separated the two germline ends. Germline CDR1 reads MNHEY; CDR2 reads SVGEGT. The CDR3 loop is CASSYLQGREQQQPQHF. The CDR3 DNA follows: TGTGCCAGCAGTTACCTACAGGGAAGGGAGCAACAACAGCCCCAGCATTTT.

V gene TRBV3-1 (or the pseudogene TRBV3-2) combines with J gene TRBJ2-2; TRBD2 matches 9 bases. J was trimmed by 5 bases and V by 3 bases; bases with no gene match: 1. Germline CDR1 reads LGHDT; CDR2 reads YNNKEL (reference sequence). The length of the CDR3 is 14 residues. CDR3 amino acids: CASSQSGGTGELFF. In DNA, the CDR3 is TGTGCCAGCAGCCAGAGCGGGGGGACCGGGGAGCTGTTTTTT.

V and J are TRBV7-2 and TRBJ2-7; D unresolved. The CDR3 sequence is 12 residues long. Germline V lookup: CDR1 SGHTA, CDR2 FQGNSA. V was cut by 2 bases and J by 3 bases, with 5 bases left in between. The CDR3 coding sequence is TGTGCCAGCAGCTTATTTAACTACGAGCAGTACTTC. It yields the protein CASSLFNYEQYF.

This clone appeared a single time. V gene TRBV28 combines with J gene TRBJ1-4; D unresolved. CDR1 and CDR2 (germline): MDHEN, SYDVKM. This CDR3 is 14 amino acids long. V lost 5 bases, J lost 1 base, and 8 bases lay in between. The CDR3 loop is CASSEQLTNEKLFF. CDR3 sequence (DNA): TGTGCCAGCAGTGAACAGCTAACTAATGAAAAACTGTTTTTT.

This clone was recorded only once. The V call is TRBV19, the J call TRBJ1-5; the D gene is possibly TRBD1 (5 bases). Per the germline V gene, CDR1 is LNHDA and CDR2 is SQIVND (reference sequence). Deletions cut 3 bases from V and 6 bases from J, with 12 bases between. The CDR3 consists of 14 residues. The CDR3 DNA reads as TGTGCCAGTAGTATCGACAGACTAGGTCAGCCCCAGCATTTT. This encodes CASSIDRLGQPQHF.

This clone was seen more than once but under ten times. The chain joins TRBV7-9 to TRBJ2-5, with a possible D match to TRBD1 (6 bases). V was trimmed by 7 bases and J by 2 bases, leaving 17 bases between them. Germline V lookup: CDR1 SEHNR, CDR2 FQNEAQ (reference sequence). This CDR3 is built from 15 residues. CDR3 bases: TGTGCCAGCACCCGAATTGGGGGCTTACAAGAGACCCAGTACTTC. It codes for CASTRIGGLQETQYF.

The chain is built from TRBV27 and TRBJ1-1; the D gene is possibly TRBD1 (6 bases). There are 17 residues in the CDR3. Germline lookup yields CDR1 MNHEY and CDR2 SMNVEV (reference sequence). Trimming took 8 bases from V and 3 from J, leaving 25 bases between them. The CDR3 loop reads CASRPLSRGARDTEAFF. The CDR3 DNA reads as TGTGCCAGCCGTCCGTTATCACGGGGGGCGAGGGACACTGAAGCTTTCTTT.

This chain connects TRBV19 to TRBJ1-5, with D possibly matching TRBD1 (5 bases). CDR1 and CDR2 (germline): LNHDA, SQIVND (reference sequence). Trimming removed 3 bases at V and 2 bases at J, with 11 bases between. The CDR3 totals 15 residues. The CDR3, as DNA: TGTGCCAGTAGTATCCAGGGCGGGGGCAATCAGCCCCAGCATTTT. Amino acid sequence: CASSIQGGGNQPQHF.

In nucleotides, the CDR3 is TGTGCCAGCAGCTTAGCAGGTTACTACAATGAGCAGTTCTTC. It specifies CASSLAGYYNEQFF. This sequence joins TRBV7-3 and TRBJ2-1; D unclear. Germline lookup yields CDR1 SGHTA and CDR2 FQGTGA. V was trimmed by 2 bases and J by 3 bases, leaving 8 bases between them. The length of the CDR3 is 14 residues.

The chain has TRBV18 and TRBJ1-1, with unresolved D. The V gene lost 1 base and the J gene lost 1 base, with 7 bases spanning the gap. The CDR3 totals 14 residues. CDR1 is KGHSH, CDR2 LQKENI, per germline. The CDR3 spells CASSPLQENTEAFF. The CDR3 DNA reads as TGTGCCAGCTCACCACTTCAGGAGAACACTGAAGCTTTCTTT.

The V gene is TRBV7-8, the J gene TRBJ2-3; 14 bases map to TRBD2. J lost 1 base, V lost 5 bases, and 17 bases had no gene match. CDR3 length: 21 residues. CDR1 is SGHVS and CDR2 is FQNEAQ in the germline V gene. Here the CDR3 reads CASSLGLAGDVSGARTDTQYF. The CDR3 DNA follows: TGTGCCAGCAGCCTGGGACTAGCGGGAGACGTAAGTGGGGCCCGCACAGATACGCAGTATTTT.

The chain is built from TRBV6-5 and TRBJ2-5; the D gene is possibly TRBD1 (7 bases). Looked up from germline, CDR1 is MNHEY and CDR2 is SVGAGI. The CDR3 is 15 amino acids. Trimming left V 8 bases short and J 2 bases short, with 18 bases between. The DNA for the CDR3 is TGTGCCAGCGCCTGGGGCAGGGGGGAGCAAGAGACCCAGTACTTC. Translated, it gives CASAWGRGEQETQYF.

The chain uses TRBV28 and TRBJ1-2; D is uncertain. V lost 3 bases and J 7 bases, leaving 9 bases between the germline ends. CDR3 size: 12 residues. Germline V gene data show CDR1 as MDHEN and CDR2 as SYDVKM. CDR3 bases: TGTGCCAGCAGTTTTTGGAGCGGTGGCTACACCTTC. Amino acid sequence: CASSFWSGGYTF.

The chain is built from TRBV5-1 and TRBJ1-1; D may be TRBD1 (5 bases). The germline V and J ends were trimmed by 4 bases and 1 base, with 11 bases remaining between them. The CDR3 has 14 residues. Germline CDR1 is SGHRS and CDR2 is YFSETQ. This CDR3 is CASSVAGQNTEAFF. The CDR3 bases are TGCGCCAGCAGCGTAGCCGGACAGAACACTGAAGCTTTCTTT.

The chain employs TRBV5-1 and TRBJ2-2; D remains unclear. Trimming left V 4 bases short and J 4 bases short, with 11 bases between. Per the germline V gene, CDR1 is SGHRS and CDR2 is YFSETQ. This CDR3 region has 14 residues. In DNA, the CDR3 is TGCGCCAGCAGCCTGAACTTTCCCACCGGGGAGCTGTTTTTT. It codes for CASSLNFPTGELFF.

The V gene is TRBV28, the J gene TRBJ1-6; a weak D match, TRBD1 (6 bases). Between the trimmed V and J ends, which lost 6 bases and 10 bases, there was a span of 19 bases. The CDR3 covers 15 residues. Germline V gives CDR1 MDHEN, CDR2 SYDVKM. The CDR3 loop is CASSPGVGGRSPLHF. The CDR3, as DNA: TGTGCCAGCAGCCCCGGTGTAGGGGGTCGGTCACCCCTCCACTTT.

This chain connects TRBV29-1 to TRBJ2-7; D possibly corresponds to TRBD1 (5 bases). There are 13 residues in the CDR3. Per germline, CDR1 SQVTM and CDR2 ANQGSEA. V lost 2 bases and J 0 bases, leaving 8 bases between the germline ends. This chain's CDR3 is CSVERGSSYEQYF. The CDR3 nucleotides are TGCAGCGTTGAAAGGGGATCCTCCTACGAGCAGTACTTC.

The CDR3 here is CASTLQDGEAFF. The CDR3 DNA is TGCGCCAGCACCCTTCAGGATGGTGAAGCTTTCTTT. This chain links TRBV5-1 with TRBJ1-1; D is ambiguous. CDR3 length equals 12 residues. CDR1 SGHRS and CDR2 YFSETQ come from the germline V gene. Trimming pared 6 bases from V and 7 bases from J, leaving 13 bases between.

The V and J genes are TRBV18 and TRBJ1-1; D is perhaps TRBD1 (5 bases). The V end lost 5 bases, the J end lost 4 bases, and 17 bases lay between the germline ends. The CDR3 is 15 residues long. The V gene's germline CDR1 is KGHSH and CDR2 LQKENI. CDR3 amino acids: CASSAAQGLGTEAFF. DNA for the CDR3: TGTGCCAGCTCAGCGGCGCAGGGATTAGGCACTGAAGCTTTCTTT.

This chain links TRBV19 with TRBJ1-5, with 8 bases identical to TRBD1. CDR1 LNHDA and CDR2 SQIVND come from the germline V gene (reference sequence). The CDR3 runs to 14 residues. Trimming removed 7 bases from V and 3 bases from J; junction bases left unmatched: 5. The CDR3 loop reads CASNQGAINQPQHF. The CDR3 region has the DNA TGTGCCAGTAATCAGGGGGCAATCAATCAGCCCCAGCATTTT.

The genes are TRBV6-2 or TRBV6-3 and TRBJ2-5; TRBD2 matches at 13 bases. The CDR3 spans 17 residues. The V segment lost 2 bases and the J segment 2 bases; nucleotides outside the gene matches: 5. Germline V gene sequence: CDR1 MNHEY, CDR2 SVGEGT. CDR3 coding DNA: TGTGCCAGCAGTTACGGACTAGCGGGAGTATTTCAAGAGACCCAGTACTTC. Protein: CASSYGLAGVFQETQYF.